Shown below are 30 T cell receptor beta chains from a single sample sequenced in a study of blood T cell repertoires in COVID-19. The data were produced by immunoSEQ multiplex PCR, yet TCRdb's version contains in-frame clones alone and is incomplete. The repertoire holds almost 400,000 clones, with nearly 90% as singletons. Sequences were obtained from PBMCs or T cells enriched from blood (not recorded which). The receptors shown here come from a woman in her twenties or thirties who had recovered from COVID-19.

This chain joins TRBV29-1 and TRBJ2-2, with 9 bases lining up with TRBD2. In germline, CDR1 is SQVTM, CDR2 ANQGSEA. The CDR3 contains 16 residues. Trimming took 2 bases from V and 5 from J; bases not matched to a gene: 9. CDR3 nucleotides: TGCAGCGTTGAACTAGCGGGGACCCCCGGGACCGGGGAGCTGTTTTTT. This codes for CSVELAGTPGTGELFF.

The chain carries TRBV12-3 or TRBV12-4 and TRBJ1-1; D uncertain. The CDR3 extends over 13 amino acids. V lost 3 bases and J lost 7, with 12 bases in between. The CDR3 spells CASSLTQVFEAFF. CDR3 DNA: TGTGCCAGCAGTTTGACCCAGGTCTTTGAAGCTTTCTTT.

This clone was found once. The chain couples TRBV4-1 to TRBJ2-1, with 11 bases lining up with TRBD2. Germline V gene lookup returns CDR1 MGHRA and CDR2 YSYEKL. This CDR3 region has 15 residues. V lost 4 bases, J lost 2 bases, and 1 base stayed unmatched. CDR3 nucleotide sequence: TGCGCCAGCAGCCGACTAGCGGGGCCCTACAATGAGCAGTTCTTC. Its translation is CASSRLAGPYNEQFF.

DNA of the CDR3: TGTGCCAGCAGCTATCACGGCACTGAAGCTTTCTTT. Protein: CASSYHGTEAFF. The rearrangement links TRBV27 to TRBJ1-1; D gene unclear. The germline V and J ends were trimmed by 6 bases and 4 bases, with 9 bases remaining between them. The CDR3 runs 12 residues. Looked up from germline, CDR1 is MNHEY and CDR2 is SMNVEV (reference sequence).

The gene calls are TRBV30 and TRBJ1-1, with 8 nucleotides matching TRBD1. Trimming cost V 4 bases and J 1 base; bases outside gene matches: 11. The CDR3 covers 16 residues. Germline CDR1 and CDR2: GTSNPN and SVGIG (reference sequence). CDR3 sequence reads: CAWKIRRTGTNTEAFF. Written as DNA, the CDR3 is TGTGCCTGGAAAATTCGGCGGACAGGGACGAACACTGAAGCTTTCTTT.

This sequence joins TRBV6-4 and TRBJ2-1, with D tentatively TRBD2 (5 bases). V was cut by 3 bases and J by 2 bases, with 14 bases left in between. The CDR3 length is 16 residues. The germline gives CDR1 MRHNA, CDR2 SNTAGT. The CDR3 reads CASSDWVGETYNEQFF. The CDR3 region has the DNA TGTGCCAGCAGTGATTGGGTGGGAGAAACCTACAATGAGCAGTTCTTC.

The gene calls are TRBV24-1 and TRBJ1-1; tentatively, D is TRBD1 (5 bases). CDR1 KGHDR and CDR2 SFDVKD come from the germline V gene. The V end was cut by 8 bases, the J end by 0 bases, with 9 bases between. The CDR3 contains 13 residues. In nucleotides, the CDR3 is TGTGCCACCAAGGGGCTAATGAACACTGAAGCTTTCTTT. Amino acids: CATKGLMNTEAFF.

The V call is TRBV19, the J call TRBJ1-1, with a possible D match to TRBD1 (6 bases). This CDR3 spans 16 amino acids. Germline values: CDR1 LNHDA, CDR2 SQIVND (reference sequence). Trimming pared 6 bases from V and 2 bases from J, leaving 19 bases between. The CDR3 DNA sequence: TGTGCCAGTAGGAACAGGTACGAGGGGGTTAACACTGAAGCTTTCTTT. Its protein is CASRNRYEGVNTEAFF.

The chain recombines TRBV7-8 with TRBJ2-1; TRBD2 agrees at 10 bases. The V and J ends lost 5 bases and 5 bases, in that order; junction bases with no gene match: 6. Germline lookup yields CDR1 SGHVS and CDR2 FQNEAQ. This CDR3 has 15 residues. The CDR3 DNA is TGTGCCAGCAGCCCCGGACTAGCGGAAAACAATGAGCAGTTCTTC. As protein: CASSPGLAENNEQFF.

This clone was picked up a small number of times. This chain links TRBV4-2 with TRBJ1-5; D is unclear. The CDR3 covers 14 residues. CDR1 LGHNA and CDR2 YNFKEQ come from the germline V gene. V lost 2 bases and J lost 4, with 9 bases in between. DNA for the CDR3: TGTGCCAGCAGCCAAATTTCGGGGAATCAGCCCCAGCATTTT. It is translated as CASSQISGNQPQHF.

The CDR3 bases are TGTGCCTGCAACCGAATCCCGCCGGGACAGGCTCGGGGGCTGTGGTACGAGCAGTACTTC. As protein: CACNRIPPGQARGLWYEQYF. The V call is TRBV27, the J call TRBJ2-7; 8 nucleotides line up with TRBD1. Germline V lookup: CDR1 MNHEY, CDR2 SMNVEV (reference sequence). The CDR3 runs 20 residues. V lost 11 bases to trimming and J lost 4 bases; unmatched junction nucleotides: 31.

On this clone itself: Different DNA sequences within this sample yield the same CDR3. This sequence joins TRBV27 and TRBJ1-2; 8 bases are shared with TRBD1. This CDR3 spans 13 amino acids. Germline trimming cut 5 bases from V and 2 bases from J; bases unmatched to any gene: 1. Germline loops: CDR1 MNHEY, CDR2 SMNVEV (reference sequence). The CDR3 nucleotides are TGTGCCAGCAGTCGGACAGGGAACTATGGCTACACCTTC. Its translation: CASSRTGNYGYTF.

The table lists this clone with a few counts. The chain has TRBV5-1 and TRBJ2-3; 9 bases line up with TRBD1. V gave up 3 bases and J gave up 5 bases; unmatched junction bases: 10. CDR1 is SGHRS, CDR2 YFSETQ, per germline. The CDR3 contains 16 residues. CDR3 in amino acids: CASSSTQGAIGDTQYF. CDR3 nucleotide sequence: TGCGCCAGCAGCTCCACACAGGGGGCTATAGGAGATACGCAGTATTTT. Using reference TRBV5-1 and TRBJ2-3 for the parts outside the CDR3, the full variable domain is KAGVTQTPRYLIKTRGQQVTLSCSPISGHRSVSWYQQTPGQGLQFLFEYFSETQRNKGNFPGRFSGRQFSNSRSEMNVSTLELGDSALYLCASSSTQGAIGDTQYFGPGTRLTVL.

The gene calls are TRBV7-9 and TRBJ2-1, with TRBD2 matching over 7 bases. The germline V gene has CDR1 SEHNR and CDR2 FQNEAQ (reference sequence). The CDR3 length is 14 residues. The V gene end was trimmed by 1 base and the J gene end by 7 bases; junction bases not matched to a gene: 4. The CDR3 is CASSLGEGLNEQFF. In DNA form, the CDR3 reads TGTGCCAGCAGCTTAGGGGAGGGGTTGAATGAGCAGTTCTTC.

The V gene is TRBV15, the J gene TRBJ2-3; a weak D match, TRBD2 (7 bases). The germline V and J ends were trimmed by 2 bases and 2 bases, with 11 bases remaining between them. CDR3 length: 15 amino acids. The V gene's germline CDR1 is LNHNV and CDR2 YYDKDF (reference sequence). This chain's CDR3 is CATSRWRGLTDTQYF. CDR3 bases: TGTGCCACCAGCAGATGGCGGGGGCTCACAGATACGCAGTATTTT. Variable domain in full (rest from reference TRBV15 and TRBJ2-3): DAMVIQNPRYQVTQFGKPVTLSCSQTLNHNVMYWYQQKSSQAPKLLFHYYDKDFNNEADTPDNFQSRRPNTSFCFLDIRSPGLGDTAMYLCATSRWRGLTDTQYFGPGTRLTVL.

This chain connects TRBV28 to TRBJ1-3; 8 bases line up with TRBD1. Germline-derived CDR1 and CDR2 are MDHEN and SYDVKM. The CDR3 is 16 amino acids. V lost 3 bases, J lost 3 bases, and 7 bases stayed unmatched. The CDR3 region is CASSFRDRGFGNTIYF. DNA of the CDR3: TGTGCCAGCAGTTTCCGTGACAGGGGTTTTGGAAACACCATATATTTT.

The chain recombines TRBV29-1 with TRBJ2-7; TRBD2 is a possible D gene (6 bases). CDR3 size: 15 residues. V gave up 1 base and J gave up 3 bases, with 16 bases separating them. Germline V gene sequence: CDR1 SQVTM, CDR2 ANQGSEA. The CDR3: CSVEGTRAGYYEQYF. In DNA form, the CDR3 reads TGCAGCGTTGAAGGGACCCGAGCGGGCTACTACGAGCAGTACTTC.

J is TRBJ1-5 and V is TRBV28; weak D call: TRBD1 (6 bases). The CDR3 length is 14 residues. The ends were cut back, 6 bases at V and 6 bases at J, with 15 bases in the middle. CDR1 and CDR2 from the germline V gene are MDHEN and SYDVKM. This chain's CDR3 is CASRSGGAGQPQHF. CDR3 coding DNA: TGTGCCAGCAGGTCGGGGGGCGCGGGTCAGCCCCAGCATTTT.

This clone occurred once. The chain recombines TRBV6-1 with TRBJ1-1, with D possibly TRBD1 on 5 matching bases. Germline V gene data show CDR1 as MNHNS and CDR2 as SASEGT. V was cut by 3 bases and J by 5 bases, with 10 bases left in between. The CDR3 has 13 residues. CDR3 sequence (DNA): TGTGCCAGCAGTGAGGGGGGTTTTACTGAAGCTTTCTTT. It specifies CASSEGGFTEAFF.

The chain has TRBV5-1 and TRBJ2-3, with D perhaps TRBD2 (6 bases). This CDR3 is built from 14 residues. V lost 4 bases and J 2 bases, leaving 11 bases between the germline ends. Germline V lookup: CDR1 SGHRS, CDR2 YFSETQ. The CDR3 is CASSISGDTDTQYF. For the CDR3, the DNA is TGCGCCAGCAGCATTAGCGGTGACACAGATACGCAGTATTTT.

The CDR3 protein is CATSDFYSNQPQHF. The CDR3 DNA reads TGTGCCACCAGTGATTTCTACAGCAATCAGCCCCAGCATTTT. The V gene is TRBV24-1, the J gene TRBJ1-5; no reliable D call. Trimming pared 1 base from V and 1 base from J, leaving 4 bases between. There are 14 residues in the CDR3. CDR1 and CDR2 from the germline V gene are KGHDR and SFDVKD.

The chain links TRBV3-1 (or the pseudogene TRBV3-2) to TRBJ1-2, with D tentatively TRBD1 (5 bases). The V end was cut by 0 bases, the J end by 8 bases, with 13 bases between. The CDR3 is 14 amino acids. From germline, CDR1 is LGHDT and CDR2 YNNKEL (reference sequence). CDR3 nucleotide sequence: TGTGCCAGCAGCCAAGAACGGGGGAGGAGAGGCTACACCTTC. It specifies CASSQERGRRGYTF.

The V and J genes are TRBV18 and TRBJ1-2; TRBD1 matches 9 bases. The CDR3 spans 15 residues. V gave up 3 bases and J gave up 6 bases; unmatched junction bases: 8. CDR1 and CDR2 (germline): KGHSH, LQKENI. The CDR3 loop is CASSPARTGANGYTF. The CDR3 region has the DNA TGTGCCAGCTCACCGGCTAGGACAGGGGCAAATGGCTACACCTTC.

The genes are TRBV29-1 and TRBJ2-2, with TRBD2 matching 8 bases. This CDR3 spans 14 amino acids. CDR1 is SQVTM, CDR2 ANQGSEA, per germline. After removal of 5 bases from V and 3 bases from J, the junction contained 5 bases not matched to a gene. The CDR3 coding sequence is TGCAGCGTTAAGCGGGAGATGGACACCGGGGAGCTGTTTTTT. Translated, it gives CSVKREMDTGELFF.

This clone appeared a single time. The chain combines TRBV24-1 with TRBJ2-1, with 9 bases identical to TRBD1. The CDR3 consists of 16 residues. The V gene end was trimmed by 5 bases and the J gene end by 3 bases; junction bases not matched to a gene: 7. CDR1 and CDR2 (germline): KGHDR, SFDVKD. The CDR3 region is CATSVGTGNVYNEQFF. The CDR3 coding sequence is TGTGCCACCAGTGTAGGGACAGGGAATGTCTACAATGAGCAGTTCTTC.

This clone was observed a handful of times. As DNA, the CDR3 is TGCGCCAGCGTACAAACAGGGAAAGGCACTGAAGCTTTCTTT. Protein: CASVQTGKGTEAFF. V usage is TRBV5-1 and J usage is TRBJ1-1; possibly TRBD1 for D (6 bases). CDR3 length: 14 amino acids. Germline lookup yields CDR1 SGHRS and CDR2 YFSETQ. Trimming shortened V by 7 bases and J by 4 bases, and 17 bases separated the two germline ends.

The CDR3: CASSYSLGNQPQHF. The CDR3 region has the DNA TGTGCCAGCAGCTACAGCCTCGGTAATCAGCCCCAGCATTTT. The rearrangement links TRBV5-6 to TRBJ1-5; D is unresolved. From germline, CDR1 is SGHDT and CDR2 YYEEEE. The V end was cut by 3 bases, the J end by 4 bases, with 11 bases between. The length of the CDR3 is 14 residues.

The CDR3 is CASSYGGAGTDTQYF. DNA for the CDR3: TGTGCCAGCAGCTACGGGGGGGCCGGCACAGATACGCAGTATTTT. The chain joins TRBV7-9 to TRBJ2-3, with 8 positions matching TRBD2. CDR1 is SEHNR, CDR2 FQNEAQ, per germline (reference sequence). V shed 4 bases, J shed 1 base, and the junction held 4 bases outside the gene matches. The CDR3 sequence is 15 residues long.

This chain uses TRBV10-1 with TRBJ1-5; no clear D. The CDR3 length is 16 residues. CDR1 is WNHNN, CDR2 SYGVQD, per germline (reference sequence). V gave up 9 bases and J gave up 1 base, with 19 bases separating them. Here the CDR3 reads CASFNLDTLSNQPQHF. CDR3 bases: TGCGCCAGTTTTAACTTAGACACCCTAAGCAATCAGCCCCAGCATTTT.

This clone was counted a single time. The chain employs TRBV11-1 and TRBJ1-6, with 8 bases fitting TRBD1. CDR3 length: 14 residues. Per the germline V gene, CDR1 is SGHAT and CDR2 is FQDESV (reference sequence). The V gene end was trimmed by 3 bases and the J gene end by 10 bases; junction bases not matched to a gene: 5. Here the CDR3 DNA reads TGTGCCAGCAGCTTGAGACAGGGGACCTCACCCCTCCACTTT. Translating gives CASSLRQGTSPLHF.